One and the same sample provided the 27 T cell receptor beta chains below, sequenced in a study of T-cell reconstitution after alpha-beta-depleted transplantation in children. The authors prepared the TCRbeta library with unique molecular identifiers. Each CDR3 protein is one row after TCRdb ran MiXCR on the PCR reads. Here the sample spans approximately 300,000 distinct CDR3 sequences, around 10% being singletons. Here the sequenced sample was peripheral blood, taken 180 days after TCRalphabeta/CD19-depleted stem cell transplant. These receptors were collected from a male patient aged 2-9 years who had a stem cell transplant for chronic granulomatous disease, so the T cells may come from the graft donor.

This clonotype was detected ten times or more. This chain links TRBV20-1 with TRBJ2-5; 9 bases align to TRBD2. Unmatched junction bases numbered 8, after V lost 1 base and J lost 5 bases. There are 15 residues in the CDR3. Germline CDR1 and CDR2: DFQATT and SNEGSKA (reference sequence). The CDR3 DNA reads TGCAGTGCTAGAGGGGAGAGCGGGAGGTTGGAGACCCAGTACTTC. As protein: CSARGESGRLETQYF.

This clonotype showed up many times. J is TRBJ2-5 and V is TRBV5-1; TRBD2 might be the D (6 bases). CDR3 length: 15 residues. CDR1 and CDR2 (germline): SGHRS, YFSETQ. The germline V and J ends were trimmed by 0 bases and 5 bases, with 14 bases remaining between them. CDR3 amino acids: CASSLGLAYGETQYF. The CDR3 DNA reads TGCGCCAGCAGCTTGGGTCTAGCGTATGGTGAGACCCAGTACTTC.

This clonotype has at least ten counts. V gene TRBV2 combines with J gene TRBJ2-1; 13 nucleotides agree with TRBD2. Germline CDR1 is SNHLY and CDR2 is FYNNEI. V lost 11 bases to trimming and J lost 10 bases; unmatched junction nucleotides: 23. This CDR3 spans 18 amino acids. The CDR3 nucleotides are TGTGCCCGCCACCCGGAGGGGCATGGACTAGCGGGAGTCGGGGAGCAGTTCTTC. It yields the protein CARHPEGHGLAGVGEQFF.

This clonotype was picked up many times. The chain employs TRBV9 and TRBJ2-1, with TRBD2 matching over 12 bases. Germline V CDR1 and CDR2: SGDLS, YYNGEE. The trim removed 0 bases at V and 4 bases at J, leaving 8 bases unmatched. The CDR3 runs 18 residues. CDR3 coding DNA: TGTGCCAGCAGCGTAGGGCCTAGCGGGAGGGCCGGTTACAATGAGCAGTTCTTC. The encoded protein is CASSVGPSGRAGYNEQFF.

This clonotype appeared a few times. The chain is built from TRBV6-1 and TRBJ2-7, with 12 bases fitting TRBD2. Losses at the gene ends were 5 bases for V and 4 bases for J; bases not matched to a gene: 9. Per the germline V gene, CDR1 is MNHNS and CDR2 is SASEGT. The CDR3 extends over 16 amino acids. In DNA, the CDR3 is TGTGCCAGCAGTATCGGACTAGCGGGACTGCTATACGAGCAGTACTTC. This gives the protein CASSIGLAGLLYEQYF.

This clonotype has ten or more counts. CDR3 residues: CASSLISGYEQYF. The CDR3 nucleotides are TGTGCCAGCAGTTTAATCTCCGGATACGAGCAGTACTTC. This sequence joins TRBV28 and TRBJ2-7; D is unclear. The CDR3 is 13 amino acids. CDR1 is MDHEN, CDR2 SYDVKM, per germline. V gave up 2 bases and J gave up 4 bases, with 9 bases separating them.

The sample holds many counts of this clonotype. Written as DNA, the CDR3 is TGCGCCAGCAGTATTTCGGCTCGGGAGACCCAGTACTTC. Encoded protein: CASSISARETQYF. This rearrangement joins TRBV10-2 to TRBJ2-5; no definite D call. Germline CDR1 and CDR2: WSHSY and SAAADI. V shed 5 bases and J shed 5 bases, with 12 bases lying between them. This CDR3 has 13 amino acids.

Concerning this clonotype itself: With a much larger clone just one base away, this may be a read error. Because it lacks the conserved phenylalanine or tryptophan at the end, this CDR3 is likely a read error. This rearrangement joins TRBV29-1 to TRBJ2-5; D gene uncertain. This CDR3 comprises 11 residues. Trimming pared 7 bases from V and 1 base from J, leaving 7 bases between. Per germline, CDR1 SQVTM and CDR2 ANQGSEA. CDR3 sequence (DNA): TGCAGCGACAGACCCCAAGAGACCCAGTACTTA. It encodes CSDRPQETQYL.

V usage is TRBV18 and J usage is TRBJ1-1; the D gene is possibly TRBD1 (5 bases). V lost 3 bases to trimming and J lost 0 bases, with 14 bases between them. The CDR3 is made up of 16 amino acids. Germline loops: CDR1 KGHSH, CDR2 LQKENI. The CDR3 is CASSPAQGVMNTEAFF. The CDR3 nucleotides read TGTGCCAGCTCACCTGCGCAGGGTGTAATGAACACTGAAGCTTTCTTT. The entire variable domain, with the rest obtained from reference TRBV18 and TRBJ1-1, is as follows: NAGVMQNPRHLVRRRGQEARLRCSPMKGHSHVYWYRQLPEEGLKFMVYLQKENIIDESGMPKERFSAEFPKEGPSILRIQQVVRGDSAAYFCASSPAQGVMNTEAFFGQGTRLTVV.

This clonotype was found many times. The V and J genes are TRBV4-1 and TRBJ2-1; D is perhaps TRBD1 (6 bases). CDR3 length: 13 residues. Germline V CDR1 and CDR2: MGHRA, YSYEKL. V lost 1 base and J lost 12, with 13 bases in between. CDR3 region: CASSQASGERQFF. Written as DNA, the CDR3 is TGCGCCAGCAGCCAAGCATCAGGGGAACGGCAGTTCTTC.

This clonotype was detected only a few times. One end of the junction fails to match germline, which may point to a read error. This chain joins TRBV19 and TRBJ2-7, with 9 bases fitting TRBD1. The CDR3 covers 15 residues. The germline V gene encodes CDR1 LNHDA and CDR2 SQIVND (reference sequence). The CDR3 DNA reads TGTGCCGGTAGTATGGGACAGGGCTACTCCTACGAGCAGTACTTC. Its protein is CAGSMGQGYSYEQYF. Looking up the rest from reference TRBV19 and TRBJ2-7 gives the full variable domain: DGGITQSPKYLFRKEGQNVTLSCEQNLNHDAMYWYRQDPGQGLRLIYYSQIVNDFQKGDIAEGYSVSREKKESFPLTVTSAQKNPTAFYLCAGSMGQGYSYEQYFGPGTRLTVT.

This clonotype was seen repeatedly, ten times or more. The V call is TRBV6-1, the J call TRBJ1-2, with TRBD1 identical over 8 bases. CDR3 length: 15 amino acids. Germline V gene sequence: CDR1 MNHNS, CDR2 SASEGT. V lost 5 bases and J lost 5; bases outside the gene matches: 10. This chain's CDR3 is CASSRDSQGAYGYTF. As DNA, the CDR3 is TGTGCCAGCAGTAGGGATTCGCAGGGGGCTTATGGCTACACCTTC.

This clonotype was seen ten or more times. The chain links TRBV7-9 to TRBJ1-4, with TRBD1 matching 9 bases. V shed 4 bases, J shed 7 bases, and the junction held 4 bases outside the gene matches. CDR1 is SEHNR and CDR2 is FQNEAQ in the germline V gene (reference sequence). The CDR3 totals 14 residues. CDR3 nucleotide sequence: TGTGCCAGCAGCTCGGACAGGGGAAGTGAAAAACTGTTTTTT. It is translated as CASSSDRGSEKLFF. Full variable domain (rest looked up from reference TRBV7-9 and TRBJ1-4): DTGVSQNPRHKITKRGQNVTFRCDPISEHNRLYWYRQTLGQGPEFLTYFQNEAQLEKSRLLSDRFSAERPKGSFSTLEIQRTEQGDSAMYLCASSSDRGSEKLFFGSGTQLSVL.

The table lists this clonotype with many counts. One end of the junction is discordant with germline, which a read error may explain. This chain links TRBV20-1 with TRBJ2-1; 8 bases are a match to TRBD2. Germline lookup yields CDR1 DFQATT and CDR2 SNEGSKA (reference sequence). This CDR3 region has 14 residues. CDR3 sequence: CSAINSGTYNERFF. The CDR3 DNA reads as TGCAGTGCTATCAATAGCGGGACCTACAATGAGCGGTTCTTC.

The table lists this clonotype with many counts. This sequence joins TRBV27 and TRBJ2-1; TRBD1 agrees at 9 bases. This CDR3 region has 14 residues. V lost 5 bases, J lost 7 bases, and 6 bases stayed unmatched. From germline, CDR1 is MNHEY and CDR2 SMNVEV (reference sequence). CDR3 nucleotide sequence: TGTGCCAGCAGTCACTGGGACAGGGTTAATGAGCAGTTCTTC. Translating it yields CASSHWDRVNEQFF.

A remark on this clonotype: The junction differs from germline at one of its ends, possibly a read error. The V gene is TRBV20-1, the J gene TRBJ2-4; 16 bases are shared with TRBD2. The CDR3 is 17 amino acids. Germline assignment: CDR1 DFQATT and CDR2 SNEGSKA (reference sequence). The CDR3 DNA is TGCTGTGCTAGAGCCCCGGGACTAGCGGGAGGGGTGAACATTCAGTACTTC. Protein product: CCARAPGLAGGVNIQYF.

This clonotype came up a few times. The chain employs TRBV19 and TRBJ2-1; 12 positions agree with TRBD2. Germline CDR1 LNHDA, CDR2 SQIVND (reference sequence). With V trimmed by 10 bases and J by 7 bases, 14 bases remained unmatched. The CDR3 spans 16 residues. The DNA for the CDR3 is TGTGCCATCGCGCCTCTCTCCGGACTAGCGGGGAATGAGCAGTTCTTC. Its translation is CAIAPLSGLAGNEQFF.

This clonotype was recorded a few times. J is TRBJ2-7 and V is TRBV20-1; 8 positions match TRBD1. The CDR3 runs 15 residues. With V trimmed by 0 bases and J by 2 bases, 6 bases remained unmatched. Germline-derived CDR1 and CDR2 are DFQATT and SNEGSKA (reference sequence). For the CDR3, the DNA is TGCAGTGCTAGAGATATGGCGGACAGGGCCTACGAGCAGTACTTC. Protein sequence: CSARDMADRAYEQYF.

This clonotype was seen at least ten times. V usage is TRBV20-1 and J usage is TRBJ2-7, with a possible D match to TRBD2 (6 bases). The CDR3 totals 15 residues. The V end was cut by 0 bases, the J end by 3 bases, with 15 bases between. The germline CDR1 and CDR2 sequences are DFQATT and SNEGSKA (reference sequence). The CDR3 DNA reads TGCAGTGCTAGAGACCTCTGGGGGGATGACTACGAGCAGTACTTC. Its protein is CSARDLWGDDYEQYF.

This clonotype was seen at least ten times. The chain has TRBV29-1 and TRBJ2-5; D is undetermined. The CDR3 is 10 amino acids. Trimming left V 7 bases short and J 3 bases short, with 6 bases between. Germline lookup yields CDR1 SQVTM and CDR2 ANQGSEA. The CDR3 loop reads CSAAKETQYF. The CDR3 DNA reads as TGCAGCGCAGCAAAAGAGACCCAGTACTTC.

This clonotype has a count of ten or more. This chain uses TRBV29-1 with TRBJ2-5; no firm D call. V was trimmed by 2 bases and J by 1 base, leaving 8 bases between them. Germline values: CDR1 SQVTM, CDR2 ANQGSEA. The length of the CDR3 is 13 residues. The CDR3 sequence is CSVELGPQETQYF. CDR3 DNA: TGCAGCGTTGAACTAGGTCCCCAAGAGACCCAGTACTTC.

This clonotype was detected ten times or more. This chain joins TRBV7-9 and TRBJ2-7, with 9 bases matching TRBD1. CDR3 length: 13 amino acids. Germline lookup yields CDR1 SEHNR and CDR2 FQNEAQ (reference sequence). V dropped 7 bases and J dropped 5; count of bases not matched to a gene: 6. The CDR3 coding sequence is TGTGCCAGCACGGGACAGGGAACCCACGAGCAGTACTTC. Protein: CASTGQGTHEQYF.

This clonotype was found many times. The genes are TRBV13 and TRBJ2-1, with D possibly matching TRBD2 (6 bases). V was cut by 3 bases and J by 7 bases, with 16 bases left in between. Germline assignment: CDR1 PRHDT and CDR2 FYEKMQ (reference sequence). The CDR3 sequence is 15 residues long. This chain's CDR3 is CASSLSGRFGNEQFF. Here the CDR3 DNA reads TGTGCCAGCAGCTTGAGTGGGAGGTTTGGTAATGAGCAGTTCTTC.

The table lists this clonotype with many counts. V gene TRBV18 combines with J gene TRBJ2-1; a possible D gene is TRBD1 (5 bases). This CDR3 contains 13 residues. V lost 2 bases and J lost 5, with 7 bases in between. The germline gives CDR1 KGHSH, CDR2 LQKENI. CDR3 loop: CASSPGQNNEQFF. The CDR3 DNA follows: TGTGCCAGCTCACCAGGACAAAACAATGAGCAGTTCTTC.

In this sample, this clonotype turned up many times. The chain joins TRBV20-1 to TRBJ1-2, with 7 bases fitting TRBD1. V was pared by 6 bases and J by 3 bases, with 10 bases of the junction left unmatched. Germline CDR1 is DFQATT and CDR2 is SNEGSKA (reference sequence). The CDR3 has 14 amino acids. The CDR3 coding sequence is TGCAGTGCCGATCCCCGGGACAGAGACTATGGCTACACCTTC. Protein sequence: CSADPRDRDYGYTF.

In its sample, this clonotype was seen many times. The DNA for the CDR3 is TGTGCCAGCAGTTTAGCCCAGGTCTCTGGAAACACCATATATTTT. It specifies CASSLAQVSGNTIYF. The chain carries TRBV12-3 or TRBV12-4 and TRBJ1-3; D not resolved. The CDR3 sequence is 15 residues long. Between the trimmed V and J ends, which lost 0 bases and 0 bases, there was a span of 6 bases.

The chain carries TRBV7-1 and TRBJ1-1; 7 nucleotides agree with TRBD1. TRBV7-1 is flagged as an ORF with uncertain function. This CDR3 is 15 amino acids long. Unmatched junction bases numbered 6, after V lost 4 bases and J lost 1 base. The CDR3 DNA reads TGTGCCAGCAGCTATCAGACAGGGAAGAACACTGAAGCTTTCTTT. Amino acid sequence: CASSYQTGKNTEAFF.